These 27 T cell receptor beta chains were sequenced from one sample in a study of beta chain features in type 1 diabetes. The isolated RNA, all of it, was reverse transcribed, so expressed TCRB transcripts were what got sequenced. Repertoires were generated with immunoSEQ multiplex PCR, while TCRdb's copy carries only in-frame clones and drops some. The sample holds 300,000 to 450,000 clones; less than 20% are singletons and the top ten take under 0.055%. Input material: naive CD4+ T cells from blood. These receptors came from a woman between 18 and 29 years old in good health.

This clone came up a few times. This chain joins TRBV30 and TRBJ2-1; 8 bases agree with TRBD1. The germline V gene has CDR1 GTSNPN and CDR2 SVGIG (reference sequence). The ends lost 5 bases at V and 3 bases at J; junction bases unmatched: 3. CDR3 length equals 13 residues. CDR3 sequence reads: CAWETGDYNEQFF. CDR3 DNA: TGTGCCTGGGAGACAGGGGACTACAATGAGCAGTTCTTC. Filled out from reference TRBV30 and TRBJ2-1, the complete variable domain reads SQTIHQWPATLVQPVGSPLSLECTVEGTSNPNLYWYRQAAGRGLQLLFYSVGIGQISSEVPQNLSASRPQDRQFILSSKKLLLSDSGFYLCAWETGDYNEQFFGPGTRLTVL.

This clone was counted only a few times. V gene TRBV30 combines with J gene TRBJ1-1; D possibly corresponds to TRBD1 (5 bases). V was pared by 5 bases and J by 5 bases, with 18 bases between. This CDR3 comprises 14 residues. Germline values: CDR1 GTSNPN, CDR2 SVGIG (reference sequence). The CDR3 spells CAWQPGQRRTEAFF. For the CDR3, the DNA is TGTGCCTGGCAGCCAGGGCAGAGAAGAACTGAAGCTTTCTTT.

This clone came up a few times. Here the CDR3 reads CASSRGSKLTDTQYF. The CDR3 DNA is TGTGCCAGCAGCCGCGGGAGCAAACTCACAGATACGCAGTATTTT. The rearrangement links TRBV11-3 to TRBJ2-3; the match to TRBD2 covers 7 bases. There are 15 residues in the CDR3. Trimming cost V 5 bases and J 2 bases; bases outside gene matches: 7. Per the germline V gene, CDR1 is SGHNT and CDR2 is YENEEA.

This chain uses TRBV5-4 with TRBJ1-2, with 10 bases matching TRBD1. V lost 5 bases and J lost 5; bases outside the gene matches: 9. This CDR3 spans 15 amino acids. CDR1 and CDR2 (germline): SGHNT, YYREEE (reference sequence). The CDR3 nucleotides are TGTGCCAGCAGACTCGGGACAGGGGAGGGATATGGCTACACCTTC. This translates into CASRLGTGEGYGYTF.

In its sample, this clone was seen a few times. V usage is TRBV29-1 and J usage is TRBJ1-1, with D unclear. Germline loops: CDR1 SQVTM, CDR2 ANQGSEA. The CDR3 consists of 14 residues. Trimming stripped 4 bases from V and 0 bases from J, with 12 bases between. CDR3 in DNA: TGCAGCGTTGTTCTGATAAACATGAACACTGAAGCTTTCTTT. It codes for CSVVLINMNTEAFF.

A few counts support this clone. The chain links TRBV29-1 to TRBJ1-1, with a weak D call TRBD1 (6 bases). The CDR3 runs to 12 residues. Trimming stripped 4 bases from V and 6 bases from J, with 12 bases between. Germline V gene lookup returns CDR1 SQVTM and CDR2 ANQGSEA. The CDR3 loop is CSVAGTTAEAFF. The CDR3 nucleotides are TGCAGCGTTGCGGGGACAACGGCTGAAGCTTTCTTT.

This clone came up a few times. V is TRBV5-1 and J is TRBJ2-1; 9 positions match TRBD2. Germline loops: CDR1 SGHRS, CDR2 YFSETQ. Trimming at V came to 4 bases and at J to 5 bases, leaving 10 bases not matched to a gene. There are 16 residues in the CDR3. CDR3 loop: CASSNSGGTVNNEQFF. Written as DNA, the CDR3 is TGCGCCAGCAGCAATAGCGGGGGTACCGTAAACAATGAGCAGTTCTTC. The full variable domain, in which reference TRBV5-1 and TRBJ2-1 provide the parts outside the CDR3, is KAGVTQTPRYLIKTRGQQVTLSCSPISGHRSVSWYQQTPGQGLQFLFEYFSETQRNKGNFPGRFSGRQFSNSRSEMNVSTLELGDSALYLCASSNSGGTVNNEQFFGPGTRLTVL.

In its sample, this clone was seen a few times. The chain uses TRBV9 and TRBJ2-1; TRBD1 might be the D (6 bases). Germline V gene lookup returns CDR1 SGDLS and CDR2 YYNGEE. Deletions cut 4 bases from V and 9 bases from J, with 20 bases between. The CDR3 totals 15 residues. The CDR3: CASSNRDRPLGEQFF. CDR3 DNA: TGTGCCAGCAGCAATAGAGACAGGCCCCTGGGTGAGCAGTTCTTC.

The chain employs TRBV10-3 and TRBJ1-1; D might be TRBD1 (6 bases). CDR3 length: 13 amino acids. Per germline, CDR1 ENHRY and CDR2 SYGVKD. V dropped 7 bases and J dropped 0 bases, with 9 bases sitting between them. CDR3 nucleotides: TGTGCCATCAACAACAGGGTGAACACTGAAGCTTTCTTT. Translating it yields CAINNRVNTEAFF.

This clone has more than one count but fewer than ten. The V and J genes are TRBV11-2 and TRBJ2-1, with TRBD2 identical over 7 bases. The CDR3 contains 16 residues. J was trimmed by 2 bases and V by 1 base; bases with no gene match: 5. Germline CDR1 is SGHAT and CDR2 is FQNNGV. In DNA, the CDR3 is TGTGCCAGCAGCTTAGGCGGGAGCCCCACCTACAATGAGCAGTTCTTC. This sequence encodes CASSLGGSPTYNEQFF.

Only a few counts were recorded for this clone. The V call is TRBV2, the J call TRBJ2-3, with D possibly matching TRBD2 (5 bases). Germline assignment: CDR1 SNHLY and CDR2 FYNNEI. CDR3 length equals 15 residues. Trimming took 5 bases from V and 2 from J, leaving 14 bases between them. Here the CDR3 reads CASSSEGLNTDTQYF. The DNA of the CDR3 is TGTGCCAGCAGTTCAGAGGGTCTCAACACAGATACGCAGTATTTT. Filled out from reference TRBV2 and TRBJ2-3, the complete variable domain reads EPEVTQTPSHQVTQMGQEVILRCVPISNHLYFYWYRQILGQKVEFLVSFYNNEISEKSEIFDDQFSVERPDGSNFTLKIRSTKLEDSAMYFCASSSEGLNTDTQYFGPGTRLTVL.

J is TRBJ2-3 and V is TRBV9; weak D call: TRBD1 (6 bases). In germline, CDR1 is SGDLS, CDR2 YYNGEE. The CDR3 is 15 amino acids. The V gene lost 3 bases and the J gene lost 2 bases, with 13 bases spanning the gap. The CDR3 spells CASSDPRGVTDTQYF. The CDR3 DNA sequence: TGTGCCAGCAGCGATCCCAGGGGAGTCACAGATACGCAGTATTTT.

This clone was counted a few times. This chain uses TRBV4-1 with TRBJ2-5; 8 nucleotides agree with TRBD2. This CDR3 has 14 residues. With V trimmed by 0 bases and J by 5 bases, 2 bases remained unmatched. The germline gives CDR1 MGHRA, CDR2 YSYEKL. CDR3 sequence (DNA): TGCGCCAGCAGCCAAGATAGCGGGGATGAGACCCAGTACTTC. Protein sequence: CASSQDSGDETQYF.

The rearrangement joins TRBV7-9 to TRBJ2-3; tentatively, D is TRBD2 (6 bases). The V gene lost 8 bases and the J gene lost 6 bases, with 21 bases spanning the gap. The CDR3 is made up of 15 amino acids. CDR1 and CDR2 from the germline V gene are SEHNR and FQNEAQ (reference sequence). CDR3: CASGAWRDAADTQYF. The CDR3 DNA follows: TGTGCCAGCGGGGCTTGGCGGGACGCCGCCGATACGCAGTATTTT.

This clone turned up a few times. This chain connects TRBV4-2 to TRBJ2-7; D is possibly TRBD2 (6 bases). Germline-derived CDR1 and CDR2 are LGHNA and YNFKEQ. The CDR3 sequence is 15 residues long. Trimming shortened V by 1 base and J by 0 bases, and 10 bases separated the two germline ends. CDR3 nucleotides: TGTGCCAGCAGCCAAGCGTCTAGCGTCTCCTACGAGCAGTACTTC. Protein product: CASSQASSVSYEQYF.

This clone was picked up a small number of times. This chain links TRBV2 with TRBJ1-5; D ambiguous. Per the germline V gene, CDR1 is SNHLY and CDR2 is FYNNEI. With 7 bases removed from V and 0 bases from J, the gap between germline ends came to 4 bases. The CDR3 runs 12 residues. The CDR3 bases are TGTGCCAGCACGGTTAGCAATCAGCCCCAGCATTTT. Translation gives CASTVSNQPQHF.

V is TRBV6-1 and J is TRBJ2-7; a weak D match, TRBD1 (6 bases). Trimming removed 6 bases at V and 3 bases at J, with 12 bases between. CDR1 and CDR2 from the germline V gene are MNHNS and SASEGT. The CDR3 is 13 residues long. The CDR3 is CASRSLTGYEQYF. CDR3 in DNA: TGTGCCAGCAGGAGCTTGACAGGCTACGAGCAGTACTTC.

This chain links TRBV7-2 with TRBJ2-3; TRBD2 agrees at 10 bases. Germline CDR1 and CDR2: SGHTA and FQGNSA. The CDR3 totals 17 residues. V lost 4 bases, J lost 2 bases, and 9 bases stayed unmatched. CDR3 protein: CASSSGLAGANTDTQYF. In nucleotides, the CDR3 is TGTGCCAGCAGCTCAGGTCTAGCGGGGGCGAACACAGATACGCAGTATTTT.

A few counts support this clone. The rearrangement uses TRBV10-3 and TRBJ2-6; D possibly corresponds to TRBD1 (6 bases). V gave up 6 bases and J gave up 1 base, with 7 bases separating them. CDR3 length: 14 amino acids. CDR1 ENHRY and CDR2 SYGVKD come from the germline V gene. Here the CDR3 DNA reads TGTGCCATCAGCAGGGGTTCTGGGGCCAACGTCCTGACTTTC. It codes for CAISRGSGANVLTF.

CDR3 protein: CASSYSILGAYGYTF. The CDR3 nucleotides read TGTGCCAGCAGTTACTCGATACTGGGGGCCTATGGCTACACCTTC. V and J are TRBV6-5 and TRBJ1-2; a weak D match, TRBD1 (6 bases). This CDR3 has 15 residues. V lost 0 bases, J lost 4 bases, and 12 bases lay in between. The germline V gene has CDR1 MNHEY and CDR2 SVGAGI.

The chain carries TRBV30 and TRBJ2-3, with a possible D match to TRBD2 (5 bases). The CDR3 has 15 residues. The V end lost 0 bases, the J end lost 2 bases, and 12 bases lay between the germline ends. Germline V lookup: CDR1 GTSNPN, CDR2 SVGIG (reference sequence). This chain's CDR3 is CAWSVPADATDTQYF. In nucleotides, the CDR3 is TGTGCCTGGAGTGTACCAGCGGACGCCACAGATACGCAGTATTTT.

This chain links TRBV18 with TRBJ2-1; D is unclear. Trimming stripped 0 bases from V and 0 bases from J, with 12 bases between. Germline CDR1 KGHSH, CDR2 LQKENI. The CDR3 length is 17 residues. CDR3 protein: CASSPPRAYSSYNEQFF. DNA of the CDR3: TGTGCCAGCTCACCACCCCGAGCCTACAGCTCCTACAATGAGCAGTTCTTC.

The rearrangement uses TRBV9 and TRBJ2-3, with TRBD1 matching 8 bases. V shed 0 bases, J shed 2 bases, and the junction held 5 bases outside the gene matches. The CDR3 is made up of 16 amino acids. Germline V CDR1 and CDR2: SGDLS, YYNGEE. CDR3: CASSVAGGHYTDTQYF. DNA of the CDR3: TGTGCCAGCAGCGTAGCAGGGGGCCACTACACAGATACGCAGTATTTT.

Here the CDR3 DNA reads TGTGCCAGCAGCATAACTGACAGGACCAACACTGAAGCTTTCTTT. Translating it yields CASSITDRTNTEAFF. The rearrangement links TRBV7-9 to TRBJ1-1; tentatively, D is TRBD1 (6 bases). The V end was cut by 5 bases, the J end by 2 bases, with 15 bases between. This CDR3 region has 15 residues. Germline CDR1 reads SEHNR; CDR2 reads FQNEAQ (reference sequence).

The chain recombines TRBV5-1 with TRBJ2-5, with 8 bases identical to TRBD1. Trimming removed 3 bases from V and 0 bases from J; junction bases left unmatched: 1. The germline V gene has CDR1 SGHRS and CDR2 YFSETQ. The CDR3 consists of 14 residues. CDR3: CASSSGGYQETQYF. The DNA of the CDR3 is TGCGCCAGCAGCTCAGGGGGCTACCAAGAGACCCAGTACTTC.

This clone was observed a handful of times. The chain joins TRBV30 to TRBJ1-1; TRBD1 matches 11 bases. Germline CDR1 reads GTSNPN; CDR2 reads SVGIG (reference sequence). J lost 6 bases, V lost 3 bases, and 6 bases had no gene match. The CDR3 contains 14 residues. CDR3 loop: CAWSLDRGLSEAFF. The CDR3 bases are TGTGCCTGGAGCTTGGACAGGGGGCTCTCTGAAGCTTTCTTT.

In regard to this clone: This sample includes further DNA sequences coding for the same CDR3. The chain is built from TRBV10-3 and TRBJ1-1; D gene uncertain. This CDR3 has 13 residues. Trimming removed 3 bases from V and 1 base from J, with 6 bases in between. Germline V lookup: CDR1 ENHRY, CDR2 SYGVKD. DNA of the CDR3: TGTGCCATCAGTGAATCCGGGAACACTGAAGCTTTCTTT. It yields the protein CAISESGNTEAFF.